What follows describes a single T cell receptor beta chain. The data stem from a study of control samples from healthy donors and cancer patients. Sequencing was performed with immunoSEQ multiplex PCR; in TCRdb, only in-frame clones are kept and a portion is missing. The table has under 65,000 clones, 80% to 90% seen once. Trimming stripped 3 bases from V and 7 bases from J, with 15 bases between. The length of the CDR3 is 15 residues. The V gene's germline CDR1 is LNHDA and CDR2 SQIVND (reference sequence). The TCR sequence derives from a woman in her fifties or sixties with lung cancer. The sequenced material came from PBMCs. The rearrangement uses TRBV19 and TRBJ1-4, with D perhaps matching TRBD1 (6 bases). This chain's CDR3 is CASSMGTGWSEKLFF. The CDR3 coding sequence is TGTGCCAGTAGTATGGGAACAGGGTGGAGTGAAAAACTGTTTTTT.